This T cell receptor (beta chain) was found in a study of CXCR3-negative and CXCR3-positive naive CD8 T cells. As for the study in general: Across all libraries, TRB reads numbered roughly 140 million, with about 1.5 +/- 0.3 million in each library.

The CDR3 covers 15 residues. The germline gives CDR1 LNHDA, CDR2 SQIVND (reference sequence). Points from the study as a whole: Because surface CD5 did not distinguish the naive subsets, TCR strength was inferred from TRB CDR3 properties. TRBV-TRBJ usage was alike in naive CXCR3-negative and CXCR3-positive cells but differed in memory cells. Compared with CXCR3-negative naive cells, CXCR3-positive naive cells showed more hydrophobic TRB CDR3s.

Comments on this clonotype: Antigen: not known.

The authors made the TRB cDNA libraries by 5' RACE using UMI labels. TCRdb reanalyzed the 5' RACE reads and collapses them to one entry per CDR3 protein, without DNA. The sample data list 6,000 to 7,500 distinct CDR3 sequences. Naive CD8+ T cells showed CD45RO-CCR7+CD27+CD95-. This TCR came from a human donor in good health. Some clones in this sample may be carry-over from other donors' samples. The J gene is TRBJ2-7, the V gene TRBV19; without DNA, the TCRdb call of TRBD2 cannot be checked. Material: naive CXCR3+ CD8+ T cells from blood. The sample's subset: CD45RO-CCR7+CD27+CD95- naive CD8+ T cells expressing CXCR3 (TNR3+). This CDR3 reads CASSNRLLAGIEQYF. Variable domain in full (rest from reference TRBV19 and TRBJ2-7): DGGITQSPKYLFRKEGQNVTLSCEQNLNHDAMYWYRQDPGQGLRLIYYSQIVNDFQKGDIAEGYSVSREKKESFPLTVTSAQKNPTAFYLCASSNRLLAGIEQYFGPGTRLTVT.